Following are 31 T cell receptor beta chains from one sample sequenced in a study of blood T cell repertoires in COVID-19. TCRdb's table, derived via immunoSEQ multiplex PCR, lists solely in-frame clones and lacks some. The repertoire includes about 270,000 clones, around 89% of them detected once, and around 2.9% sits in the top ten. The sequenced material came from PBMCs or T cells enriched from blood (not recorded which). The receptors shown here come from a woman in her 50s who had recovered from COVID-19.

CDR3 bases: TGTGCCTGGGCTACAGGGGCGAACACCGGGGAGCTGTTTTTT. Its protein is CAWATGANTGELFF. This sequence joins TRBV30 and TRBJ2-2; 7 bases are a match to TRBD1. V dropped 5 bases and J dropped 0; count of bases not matched to a gene: 3. Germline CDR1 reads GTSNPN; CDR2 reads SVGIG (reference sequence). The CDR3 covers 14 residues. Filled out from reference TRBV30 and TRBJ2-2, the complete variable domain reads SQTIHQWPATLVQPVGSPLSLECTVEGTSNPNLYWYRQAAGRGLQLLFYSVGIGQISSEVPQNLSASRPQDRQFILSSKKLLLSDSGFYLCAWATGANTGELFFGEGSRLTVL.

The J gene is TRBJ2-3, the V gene TRBV9; 12 bases fit TRBD1. V dropped 0 bases and J dropped 5; count of bases not matched to a gene: 4. The germline gives CDR1 SGDLS, CDR2 YYNGEE. This CDR3 is 16 amino acids long. The chain's CDR3 is CASSVAGTGGLDTQYF. CDR3 bases: TGTGCCAGCAGCGTAGCAGGGACAGGGGGCTTAGATACGCAGTATTTT.

In regard to this clone: The same CDR3 is also encoded by other DNA sequences in this sample. This sequence joins TRBV29-1 and TRBJ2-7, with 11 bases lining up with TRBD2. CDR1 SQVTM and CDR2 ANQGSEA come from the germline V gene. V shed 6 bases, J shed 1 base, and the junction held 2 bases outside the gene matches. The CDR3 contains 13 residues. CDR3 residues: CSVGTSGSYEQYF. Here the CDR3 DNA reads TGCAGCGTCGGGACTAGCGGATCCTACGAGCAGTACTTC.

The rearrangement joins TRBV18 to TRBJ2-7; 11 bases are a match to TRBD2. J lost 3 bases, V lost 3 bases, and 13 bases had no gene match. CDR3 size: 18 residues. The germline V gene has CDR1 KGHSH and CDR2 LQKENI. CDR3 nucleotide sequence: TGTGCCAGCTCACCGACCTTTGACGGGACTAGCGGAAACTACGAGCAGTACTTC. Translated: CASSPTFDGTSGNYEQYF.

The chain links TRBV6-5 to TRBJ2-7, with TRBD2 matching 7 bases. Germline assignment: CDR1 MNHEY and CDR2 SVGAGI. The trim removed 4 bases at V and 1 base at J, leaving 4 bases unmatched. There are 14 residues in the CDR3. CDR3 sequence: CASSSRTRSYEQYF. The CDR3 DNA follows: TGTGCCAGCAGTTCCCGGACTAGATCCTACGAGCAGTACTTC.

This chain links TRBV7-2 with TRBJ2-5; TRBD2 agrees at 8 bases. Trimming cost V 1 base and J 4 bases; bases outside gene matches: 2. CDR1 SGHTA and CDR2 FQGNSA come from the germline V gene. The CDR3 has 14 amino acids. CDR3 protein: CASSLVAGGETQYF. The CDR3 DNA reads TGTGCCAGCAGCTTAGTGGCGGGAGGAGAGACCCAGTACTTC.

The CDR3 bases are TGTGCCAGCAGCTTGGGAGGGAAAAGCTCCTACGAGCAGTACTTC. It codes for CASSLGGKSSYEQYF. The chain links TRBV5-6 to TRBJ2-7; D may be TRBD2 (5 bases). Germline loops: CDR1 SGHDT, CDR2 YYEEEE. The length of the CDR3 is 15 residues. V gave up 0 bases and J gave up 0 bases, with 10 bases separating them.

The chain combines TRBV6-2 or TRBV6-3 with TRBJ2-6; tentative D call: TRBD2 (6 bases). This CDR3 has 15 residues. CDR1 and CDR2 from the germline V gene are MNHEY and SVGEGT. Trimming cost V 6 bases and J 0 bases, with 9 bases left between them. The CDR3: CASSDGGSGANVLTF. CDR3 DNA: TGTGCCAGCAGCGACGGGGGCTCTGGGGCCAACGTCCTGACTTTC.

CDR3 protein: CASSVGLAGWNEQFF. The CDR3 DNA reads TGTGCCAGCAGCGTAGGGCTAGCGGGGTGGAATGAGCAGTTCTTC. The V call is TRBV9, the J call TRBJ2-1; 9 nucleotides agree with TRBD2. Unmatched junction bases numbered 5, after V lost 0 bases and J lost 7 bases. This CDR3 comprises 15 residues. CDR1 and CDR2 from the germline V gene are SGDLS and YYNGEE.

This clone has a single count. This chain joins TRBV4-2 and TRBJ2-6, with 11 bases identical to TRBD2. Germline V gene data show CDR1 as LGHNA and CDR2 as YNFKEQ. This CDR3 contains 19 residues. J gave up 4 bases and V 0 bases, and 8 bases lay outside the gene matches. CDR3 amino acids: CASSQDTSGGFPGANVLTF. As DNA, the CDR3 is TGTGCCAGCAGCCAAGATACTAGCGGGGGATTCCCAGGGGCCAACGTCCTGACTTTC.

J is TRBJ1-5 and V is TRBV20-1; no reliable D call. CDR1 and CDR2 from the germline V gene are DFQATT and SNEGSKA (reference sequence). The CDR3 totals 14 residues. The V end lost 3 bases, the J end lost 0 bases, and 9 bases lay between the germline ends. The CDR3 DNA follows: TGCAGTGCTAGTCAGTATTATAGCAATCAGCCCCAGCATTTT. Translated, it gives CSASQYYSNQPQHF.

The chain joins TRBV5-1 to TRBJ2-7; 9 nucleotides align to TRBD1. The germline V gene has CDR1 SGHRS and CDR2 YFSETQ. J lost 3 bases, V lost 5 bases, and 6 bases had no gene match. The CDR3 has 14 residues. The CDR3 region has the DNA TGCGCCAGCAGATTGACAGGGGGAAACTACGAGCAGTACTTC. This gives the protein CASRLTGGNYEQYF.

V is TRBV15 and J is TRBJ1-4; D is possibly TRBD1 (6 bases). V was shortened by 0 bases and J by 4 bases, with 12 bases between the two germline ends. Germline V gives CDR1 LNHNV, CDR2 YYDKDF (reference sequence). This CDR3 is built from 16 residues. The CDR3 here is CATSRDREGGNEKLFF. CDR3 DNA sequence: TGTGCCACCAGCAGAGATCGGGAAGGGGGTAATGAAAAACTGTTTTTT.

V and J are TRBV28 and TRBJ1-6, with TRBD1 matching 11 bases. V shed 0 bases, J shed 5 bases, and the junction held 15 bases outside the gene matches. Germline values: CDR1 MDHEN, CDR2 SYDVKM. The CDR3 has 21 residues. CDR3 DNA sequence: TGTGCCAGCAGTTTATGGCAACCCCCGTTGGACAGGGGGCGTCATAATTCACCCCTCCACTTT. It specifies CASSLWQPPLDRGRHNSPLHF.

The chain recombines TRBV19 with TRBJ2-7; 10 bases line up with TRBD2. Germline CDR1 and CDR2: LNHDA and SQIVND (reference sequence). J gave up 3 bases and V 5 bases, and 4 bases lay outside the gene matches. The CDR3 loop spans 14 amino acids. The CDR3, as DNA: TGTGCCAGTAGTTCCCGGACTAGCGGCTACGAGCAGTACTTC. Amino acids: CASSSRTSGYEQYF.

The rearrangement uses TRBV7-2 and TRBJ2-1; the match to TRBD2 covers 10 bases. This CDR3 comprises 16 residues. Trimming cost V 1 base and J 9 bases; bases outside gene matches: 9. CDR1 and CDR2 from the germline V gene are SGHTA and FQGNSA. This CDR3 is CASSLVWSSGSGEQFF. In DNA form, the CDR3 reads TGTGCCAGCAGCTTAGTCTGGTCTAGCGGGAGCGGTGAGCAGTTCTTC.

A remark on this clone: Its ends do not fully match the called genes, so a read error is possible. V and J are TRBV7-3 and TRBJ2-3; 13 bases align to TRBD2. This CDR3 spans 17 amino acids. The germline gives CDR1 SGHTA, CDR2 FQGTGA. CDR3 in DNA: TGTGCCAGCAGCCCGTGGACTAGCGGGGGAGACACATATACGCAGTATTTT. Its translation: CASSPWTSGGDTYTQYF.

The chain carries TRBV9 and TRBJ2-3; 7 bases map to TRBD1. Germline CDR1 reads SGDLS; CDR2 reads YYNGEE. The trim removed 5 bases at V and 3 bases at J, leaving 15 bases unmatched. The CDR3 runs 17 residues. Here the CDR3 DNA reads TGTGCCAGCAGACCGGGTGGGAGACAGGGACGGACAGATACGCAGTATTTT. As protein: CASRPGGRQGRTDTQYF.

The chain links TRBV29-1 to TRBJ1-4; tentatively, D is TRBD1 (6 bases). This CDR3 is built from 12 residues. Germline lookup yields CDR1 SQVTM and CDR2 ANQGSEA. Trimming shortened V by 7 bases and J by 4 bases, and 10 bases separated the two germline ends. The CDR3 DNA reads as TGCAGCGGATGGACAGTTAATGAAAAACTGTTTTTT. Amino acids: CSGWTVNEKLFF.

The CDR3 loop reads CASRDPGLAGREQFF. In DNA, the CDR3 is TGTGCCAGCAGGGATCCGGGACTAGCGGGCCGAGAGCAGTTCTTC. The J gene is TRBJ2-1, the V gene TRBV27, with 12 bases matching TRBD2. Germline lookup yields CDR1 MNHEY and CDR2 SMNVEV (reference sequence). V was pared by 6 bases and J by 10 bases, with 10 bases of the junction left unmatched. The CDR3 has 15 residues.

The rearrangement links TRBV5-1 to TRBJ1-1, with TRBD1 matching over 7 bases. V lost 4 bases and J lost 2; bases outside the gene matches: 8. The CDR3 sequence is 15 residues long. Germline-derived CDR1 and CDR2 are SGHRS and YFSETQ. The CDR3 sequence is CASSPRPGGNTEAFF. The CDR3 bases are TGCGCCAGCAGCCCGAGACCAGGGGGAAACACTGAAGCTTTCTTT.

The chain employs TRBV27 and TRBJ1-4; 7 bases are shared with TRBD1. With 6 bases clipped from V and 5 bases from J, the junction kept 6 bases outside the gene matches. Germline V gives CDR1 MNHEY, CDR2 SMNVEV (reference sequence). The CDR3 totals 14 residues. The CDR3 here is CASRRTGVNEKLFF. The CDR3 bases are TGTGCCAGCAGGCGGACAGGAGTGAATGAAAAACTGTTTTTT.

The J gene is TRBJ1-2, the V gene TRBV6-5, with 7 bases that match TRBD1. J gave up 8 bases and V 6 bases, and 9 bases lay outside the gene matches. CDR3 length: 13 residues. Germline V gene data show CDR1 as MNHEY and CDR2 as SVGAGI. This CDR3 reads CASSPDRAAGYTF. The CDR3 DNA reads as TGTGCCAGCAGCCCAGACAGGGCCGCAGGCTACACCTTC.

This sequence joins TRBV7-2 and TRBJ1-2, with D perhaps matching TRBD1 (5 bases). The V end lost 3 bases, the J end lost 2 bases, and 16 bases lay between the germline ends. CDR1 SGHTA and CDR2 FQGNSA come from the germline V gene. The length of the CDR3 is 16 residues. CDR3 sequence reads: CASSFGGGGMNYGYTF. The CDR3 nucleotides are TGTGCCAGCAGCTTTGGGGGGGGAGGGATGAACTATGGCTACACCTTC.

V is TRBV4-1 and J is TRBJ2-5, with TRBD2 matching 10 bases. Per the germline V gene, CDR1 is MGHRA and CDR2 is YSYEKL. Trimming at V came to 1 base and at J to 5 bases, leaving 13 bases not matched to a gene. This CDR3 contains 18 residues. The CDR3 here is CASSQVYGAGGPGETQYF. CDR3 nucleotides: TGCGCCAGCAGCCAAGTCTATGGAGCGGGAGGGCCTGGTGAGACCCAGTACTTC.

This sequence joins TRBV9 and TRBJ2-3, with D perhaps matching TRBD2 (5 bases). Trimming removed 0 bases from V and 1 base from J, with 9 bases in between. Per germline, CDR1 SGDLS and CDR2 YYNGEE. The CDR3 is 15 residues long. The CDR3 here is CASSVGGSGTDTQYF. CDR3 bases: TGTGCCAGCAGCGTAGGGGGTAGCGGCACAGATACGCAGTATTTT. The whole variable domain, remainder taken from reference TRBV9 and TRBJ2-3, is DSGVTQTPKHLITATGQRVTLRCSPRSGDLSVYWYQQSLDQGLQFLIQYYNGEERAKGNILERFSAQQFPDLHSELNLSSLELGDSALYFCASSVGGSGTDTQYFGPGTRLTVL.

This clone has more than one count but fewer than ten. This chain connects TRBV5-1 to TRBJ1-2, with 7 bases that match TRBD1. This CDR3 comprises 14 residues. Germline CDR1 SGHRS, CDR2 YFSETQ. The V segment lost 4 bases and the J segment 5 bases; nucleotides outside the gene matches: 8. The CDR3 reads CASSAAPGGYGYTF. The CDR3 DNA is TGCGCCAGCAGCGCTGCCCCAGGGGGTTATGGCTACACCTTC.

V usage is TRBV28 and J usage is TRBJ2-5, with 8 bases identical to TRBD1. The CDR3 is 14 amino acids. With V trimmed by 3 bases and J by 5 bases, 5 bases remained unmatched. Per the germline V gene, CDR1 is MDHEN and CDR2 is SYDVKM. The CDR3 reads CASSFARGQETQYF. The CDR3 nucleotides are TGTGCCAGCAGTTTTGCCAGGGGGCAGGAGACCCAGTACTTC. The variable domain in full, with the rest retrieved from reference TRBV28 and TRBJ2-5, is DVKVTQSSRYLVKRTGEKVFLECVQDMDHENMFWYRQDPGLGLRLIYFSYDVKMKEKGDIPEGYSVSREKKERFSLILESASTNQTSMYLCASSFARGQETQYFGPGTRLLVL.

The CDR3 region has the DNA TGTGCCAGCAGTTTAGCGGGAAGCACAGATACGCAGTATTTT. Its translation is CASSLAGSTDTQYF. The J gene is TRBJ2-3, the V gene TRBV27; TRBD2 is a possible D gene (6 bases). Germline V gene sequence: CDR1 MNHEY, CDR2 SMNVEV (reference sequence). The CDR3 loop spans 14 amino acids. The V end lost 2 bases, the J end lost 0 bases, and 6 bases lay between the germline ends.

The table lists this clone with a count of one. The rearrangement links TRBV28 to TRBJ1-2; 9 bases match TRBD1. CDR1 MDHEN and CDR2 SYDVKM come from the germline V gene. V dropped 2 bases and J dropped 6; count of bases not matched to a gene: 1. The CDR3 loop spans 13 amino acids. CDR3 sequence: CASSLNRGHGYTF. The CDR3 region has the DNA TGTGCCAGCAGTTTAAACAGGGGGCATGGCTACACCTTC.

The genes are TRBV10-3 and TRBJ1-2, with D possibly matching TRBD1 (5 bases). CDR3 size: 12 residues. With 0 bases removed from V and 8 bases from J, the gap between germline ends came to 7 bases. The germline V gene encodes CDR1 ENHRY and CDR2 SYGVKD. The CDR3 loop is CAISESTEGYTF. As DNA, the CDR3 is TGTGCCATCAGTGAGTCGACAGAAGGCTACACCTTC.